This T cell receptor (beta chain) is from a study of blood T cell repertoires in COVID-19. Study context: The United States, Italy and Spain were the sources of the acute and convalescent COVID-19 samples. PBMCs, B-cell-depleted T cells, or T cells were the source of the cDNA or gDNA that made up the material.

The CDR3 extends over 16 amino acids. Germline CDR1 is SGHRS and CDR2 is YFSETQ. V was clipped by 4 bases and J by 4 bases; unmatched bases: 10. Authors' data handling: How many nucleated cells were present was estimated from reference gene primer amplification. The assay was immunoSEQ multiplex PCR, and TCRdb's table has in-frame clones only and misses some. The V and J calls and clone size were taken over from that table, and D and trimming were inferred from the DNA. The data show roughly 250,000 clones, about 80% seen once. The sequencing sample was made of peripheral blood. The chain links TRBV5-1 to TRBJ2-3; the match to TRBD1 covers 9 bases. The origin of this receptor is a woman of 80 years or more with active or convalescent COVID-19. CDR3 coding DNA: TGCGCCAGCAGCCCGGGATGGGACAGGGTCTCAGATACGCAGTATTTT. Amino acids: CASSPGWDRVSDTQYF.